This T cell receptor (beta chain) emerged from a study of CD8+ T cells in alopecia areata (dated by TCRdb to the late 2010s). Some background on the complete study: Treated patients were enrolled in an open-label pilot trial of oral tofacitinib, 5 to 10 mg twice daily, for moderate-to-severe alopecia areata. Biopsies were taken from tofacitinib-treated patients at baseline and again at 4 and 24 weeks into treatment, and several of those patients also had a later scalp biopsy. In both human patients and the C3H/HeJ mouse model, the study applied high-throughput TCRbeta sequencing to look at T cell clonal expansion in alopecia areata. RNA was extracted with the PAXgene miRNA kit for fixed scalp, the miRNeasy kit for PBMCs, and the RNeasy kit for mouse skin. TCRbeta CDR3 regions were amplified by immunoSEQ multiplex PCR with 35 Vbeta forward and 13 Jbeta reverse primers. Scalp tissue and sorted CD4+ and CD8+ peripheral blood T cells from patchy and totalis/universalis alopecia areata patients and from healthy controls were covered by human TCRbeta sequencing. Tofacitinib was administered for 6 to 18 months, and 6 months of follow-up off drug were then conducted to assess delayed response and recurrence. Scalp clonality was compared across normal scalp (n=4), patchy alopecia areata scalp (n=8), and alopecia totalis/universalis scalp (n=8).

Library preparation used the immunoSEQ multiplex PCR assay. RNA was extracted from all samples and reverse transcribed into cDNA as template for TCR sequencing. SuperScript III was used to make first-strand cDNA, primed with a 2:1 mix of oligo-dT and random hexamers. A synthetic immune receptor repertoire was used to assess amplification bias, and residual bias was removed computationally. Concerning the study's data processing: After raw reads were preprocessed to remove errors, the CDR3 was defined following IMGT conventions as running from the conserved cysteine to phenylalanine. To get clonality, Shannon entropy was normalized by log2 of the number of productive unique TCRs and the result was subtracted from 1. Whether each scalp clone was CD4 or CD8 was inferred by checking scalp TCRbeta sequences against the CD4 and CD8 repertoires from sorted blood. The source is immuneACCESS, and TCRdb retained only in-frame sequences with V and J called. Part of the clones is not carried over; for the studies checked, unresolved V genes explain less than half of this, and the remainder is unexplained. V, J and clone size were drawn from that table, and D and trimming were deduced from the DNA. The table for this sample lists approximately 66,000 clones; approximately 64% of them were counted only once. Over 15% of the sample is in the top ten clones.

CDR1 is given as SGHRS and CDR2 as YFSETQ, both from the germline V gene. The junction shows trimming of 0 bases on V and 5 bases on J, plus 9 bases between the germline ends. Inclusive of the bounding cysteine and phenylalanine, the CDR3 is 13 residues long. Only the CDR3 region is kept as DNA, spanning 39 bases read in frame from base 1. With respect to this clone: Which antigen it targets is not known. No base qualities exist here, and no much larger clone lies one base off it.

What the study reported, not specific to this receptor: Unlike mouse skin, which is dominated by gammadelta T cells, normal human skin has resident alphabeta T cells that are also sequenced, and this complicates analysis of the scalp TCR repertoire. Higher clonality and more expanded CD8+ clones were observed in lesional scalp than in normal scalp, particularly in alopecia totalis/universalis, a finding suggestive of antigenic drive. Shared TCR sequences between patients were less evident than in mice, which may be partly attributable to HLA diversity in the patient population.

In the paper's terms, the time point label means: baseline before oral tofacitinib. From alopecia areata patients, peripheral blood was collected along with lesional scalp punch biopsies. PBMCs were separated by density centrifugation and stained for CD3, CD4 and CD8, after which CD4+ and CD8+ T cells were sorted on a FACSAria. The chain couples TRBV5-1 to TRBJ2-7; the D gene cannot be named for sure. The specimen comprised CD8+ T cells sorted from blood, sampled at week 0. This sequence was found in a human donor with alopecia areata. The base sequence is TGCGCCAGCAGCTTGGTTCCCCCAGACGAGCAGTACTTC. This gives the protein CASSLVPPDEQYF.